A selection of T cell receptor beta chains follows, all from one sample in a study of CD8 T cells in Susac syndrome. In TCRdb, the immunoSEQ multiplex PCR reads were re-called with MiXCR into one record per CDR3 protein. This table holds 110,000 to 150,000 distinct CDR3 sequences, 95% found once. The material sequenced was CD4+ T cells from PBMCs. The origin of the receptors is a human donor with Susac syndrome. Each CDR3 is given with its conserved first and last residue. The D gene is left open where the match is weak. Size is omitted from some rows. Given values are once, few, many or a class for expanded clones.

D gene	clone size	V gene	J gene	CDR3 DNA	CDR3 protein
NA	NA	TRBV20-1	TRBJ2-1	TGCAGTGCTAGAGGGCTTAAAAGGGTTAATGAGCAGTTCTTC	CSARGLKRVNEQFF
NA	NA	TRBV20-1	TRBJ2-7	TGCAGTGCTAGGGGTACAGAACTTACCTACGAGCAGTACTTC	CSARGTELTYEQYF
TRBD2	NA	TRBV23-1	TRBJ2-7	TGCGCCAGCAGTAAGGGGACGCGGGAGGAGCAGTACTTC	CASSKGTREEQYF
TRBD1	NA	TRBV20-1	TRBJ2-7	TGCAGTGCCAGACGGGACAGAAATTTCTACGAGCAGTACTTC	CSARRDRNFYEQYF
TRBD2	NA	TRBV7-9	TRBJ2-5	TGTGCCAGCAGCCTCGGACTAGCTCGAGAGACCCAGTACTTC	CASSLGLARETQYF
NA	NA	TRBV7-9	TRBJ2-5	TGTGCCAGCAGCTGGGGGACGGTGGGGGAGACCCAGTACTTC	CASSWGTVGETQYF
NA	NA	TRBV9	TRBJ1-2	TGTGCCAGCAGTGGGGGAAGCTATGGCTACACCTTC	CASSGGSYGYTF
NA	NA	TRBV29-1	TRBJ2-1	TGCAGCGTCCTACTACCCTCGGAGGGAGGGGGGCAGTTCTTC	CSVLLPSEGGGQFF
NA	NA	TRBV24-1	TRBJ2-5	TGTGCCACCAGTGACCCTTCGGACGGGAGAGGGACCCAGTACTTC	CATSDPSDGRGTQYF
NA	NA	TRBV6-2/TRBV6-3	TRBJ2-3	TGTGCCAGCAGTTACCGCAGGGAATATACGCAGTATTTT	CASSYRREYTQYF
NA	NA	TRBV28	TRBJ1-1	TGTGCCAGCAGTTTGGCAGACGTAGCAACTGAAGCTTTCTTT	CASSLADVATEAFF
NA	NA	TRBV11-2	TRBJ2-3	TGTGCCAGCAGCCCCGGCTTCGCGTCCGATACGCAGTATTTT	CASSPGFASDTQYF
NA	NA	TRBV20-1	TRBJ2-7	TGCAGTGCCAGGACAGCCTACGAGCAGTACTTC	CSARTAYEQYF
NA	NA	TRBV20-1	TRBJ2-5	TGCAGTGCTGGGGGTGGGGCGTACCAAGAGACCCAGTACTTC	CSAGGGAYQETQYF
NA	NA	TRBV4-2	TRBJ1-5	TGTGCCAGCAGCCGAAACAATCAGCCCCAGCATTTT	CASSRNNQPQHF
TRBD2	NA	TRBV20-1	TRBJ2-1	TGCAGTGCTGGTAATGCCGGGACTAGCGTCGACAATGAGCAGTTCTTC	CSAGNAGTSVDNEQFF
NA	NA	TRBV19	TRBJ2-2	TGTGCCAGTAGTATCTTGGGACTGACGAACACCGGGGAGCTGTTTTTT	CASSILGLTNTGELFF
NA	NA	TRBV20-1	TRBJ2-1	TGCAGTGCTGGAAGGGACGTAGGAGACAATGAGCAGTTCTTC	CSAGRDVGDNEQFF
NA	NA	TRBV3-1	TRBJ1-1	TGTGCCAGCAGCCCCCGGGTGAACACTGAAGCTTTCTTT	CASSPRVNTEAFF
NA	NA	TRBV5-4	TRBJ2-3	TGTGCCAGCAGTATCGGCGGGACCCGTAGCACAGATACGCAGTATTTT	CASSIGGTRSTDTQYF
TRBD1	NA	TRBV20-1	TRBJ2-4	TGCAGTGCCTGGACAGGGATTCAGTACTTC	CSAWTGIQYF
TRBD1	NA	TRBV4-1	TRBJ1-3	TGCGCCAGCAGCCAATTGACAGGGGACGCCATATATTTT	CASSQLTGDAIYF
NA	few	TRBV7-2	TRBJ1-1	TGTGCCAGCAGCCTACTTAGCACTGAAGCTTTCTTT	CASSLLSTEAFF
NA	NA	TRBV5-1	TRBJ2-1	TGCGCCAGCAGCTCCAGTCTCGGGGATGAGCAGTTCTTC	CASSSSLGDEQFF
NA	NA	TRBV11-2	TRBJ2-3	TGTGCCAGCAGCTACCTCAGAGATACGCAGTATTTT	CASSYLRDTQYF
NA	NA	TRBV7-3	TRBJ1-2	TGTGCCAGCAGCTCCGAACCGACCGGGAATGGCTACACCTTC	CASSSEPTGNGYTF
NA	NA	TRBV18	TRBJ2-5	TGTGCCAGCTCACACTCAAAGGGGATCCAAGAGACCCAGTACTTC	CASSHSKGIQETQYF
TRBD2	NA	TRBV20-1	TRBJ2-2	TGCAGTGCCGTTAGCGGGAGTAACACCGGGGAGCTGTTTTTT	CSAVSGSNTGELFF
TRBD2	NA	TRBV5-1	TRBJ2-5	TGCGCCAGCAGCTACTCGGGACTAGCGGATGGATCCGAGACCCAGTACTTC	CASSYSGLADGSETQYF
NA	NA	TRBV7-2	TRBJ2-7	TGTGCCAGCAGCTTACCCAGTTACGAGCAGTACTTC	CASSLPSYEQYF
NA	once	TRBV28	TRBJ2-7	TGTGCCAGCAGTTTCGGTCTCTACGAGCAGTACTTC	CASSFGLYEQYF
TRBD1	NA	TRBV2	TRBJ2-3	TGTGCCAGCAGTCCGGCCGGACAGGGTGCAGATACGCAGTATTTT	CASSPAGQGADTQYF
NA	NA	TRBV4-2	TRBJ1-2	TGTGCCAGCAGCCAAGAGGTGATGGCGTATGGCTACACCTTC	CASSQEVMAYGYTF
NA	NA	TRBV29-1	TRBJ1-2	TGCAGCGTTGCCAGCTTCTATGGCTACACCTTC	CSVASFYGYTF
TRBD1	NA	TRBV28	TRBJ2-7	TGTGCCAGCAGTTTAGACAGGGTGGCCCCCTACGAGCAGTACTTC	CASSLDRVAPYEQYF
NA	NA	TRBV2	TRBJ2-3	TGTGCCAGCAGACACCGGGACCTAAGCACAGATACGCAGTATTTT	CASRHRDLSTDTQYF
TRBD2	NA	TRBV3-1	TRBJ2-5	TGTGCCAGCAGCCATAGCGGGGTTCTTATAGAGACCCAGTACTTC	CASSHSGVLIETQYF
NA	NA	TRBV29-1	TRBJ2-7	TGCAGCGTTGCTCAGGGACCCTACGAGCAGTACTTC	CSVAQGPYEQYF
NA	NA	TRBV5-1	TRBJ2-5	TGCGCCAGCGATACTGGGGGACCCGAAGAGACCCAGTACTTC	CASDTGGPEETQYF
NA	NA	TRBV29-1	TRBJ2-5	TGCAGCGTTGAACTGGGTGGGCAGACCCAGTACTTC	CSVELGGQTQYF
TRBD1	NA	TRBV6-5	TRBJ2-5	TGTGCCAGCAGTACAGGGACAGGGGGCGAGACCCAGTACTTC	CASSTGTGGETQYF
TRBD2	NA	TRBV11-2	TRBJ2-7	TGTGCCAGCAGCTCAAGACTAGCGGGAGTGCGCGAGCAGTACTTC	CASSSRLAGVREQYF
TRBD2	NA	TRBV2	TRBJ2-5	TGTGCCAGCTTAGCGGGAGAGACCCAGTACTTC	CASLAGETQYF
NA	NA	TRBV7-9	TRBJ1-1	TGTGCCAGCAGCGCCGGGGGGGCTTTCTTT	CASSAGGAFF
NA	NA	TRBV19	TRBJ1-2	TGTGCCAGCCTAGGACAGACTACCTATGGCTACACCTTC	CASLGQTTYGYTF